These T cell receptor beta chains were read from a single sample in a study of OX40 agonist ivuxolimab in advanced cancers. Data came from immunoSEQ multiplex PCR; TCRdb stores just in-frame clones and leaves some out. This table has tens of thousands of clones, 89% appearing once. The source material was CD4+ or CD8+ T cells sorted from blood, sampled in a trial of the OX40 agonist ivuxolimab. The receptors originated from an adult with an advanced solid tumor such as melanoma, head and neck, liver or kidney cancer. Each CDR3 is given with its conserved first and last residue. The D gene is left open where the match is weak. Not all rows give a size; the values are once, few, many and, for expanded clones, a class.

J: TRBJ2-2; size: -; V: TRBV5-1; length: 15; D: -; DNA: TGCGCCAGCAGCCCCGGACAGCAGAACACCGGGGAGCTGTTTTTT; CDR3: CASSPGQQNTGELFF
J: TRBJ2-7; size: -; V: TRBV19; length: 13; D: TRBD1; DNA: TGTGCCAGTAGCCTCGAACAGGGGGTCGAGCAGTACTTC; CDR3: CASSLEQGVEQYF
J: TRBJ1-2; size: -; V: TRBV6-1; length: 13; D: -; DNA: TGTGCCAGCAGTGAAGAGGCCTACTATGGCTACACCTTC; CDR3: CASSEEAYYGYTF
J: TRBJ2-1; size: -; V: TRBV9; length: 15; D: -; DNA: TGTGCCAGTGCCTTGGACCCTCTCTCCTACAATGAGCAGTTCTTC; CDR3: CASALDPLSYNEQFF
J: TRBJ2-7; size: -; V: TRBV9; length: 14; D: -; DNA: TGTGCCAGCAGCGTGGACATTTCTCCTCTCGAGCAGTACTTC; CDR3: CASSVDISPLEQYF
J: TRBJ1-2; size: -; V: TRBV29-1; length: 13; D: TRBD1; DNA: TGCAGCGTTCGGACAGGGGCTAACTATGGCTACACCTTC; CDR3: CSVRTGANYGYTF
J: TRBJ2-7; size: -; V: TRBV28; length: 15; D: -; DNA: TGTGCCAGCACCCCTTGGTCAGGGGGGTCCTACGAGCAGTACTTC; CDR3: CASTPWSGGSYEQYF
J: TRBJ1-1; size: -; V: TRBV10-1; length: 16; D: -; DNA: TGCGCCAGCAGTGACATACGACGGGCCTTCAACACTGAAGCTTTCTTT; CDR3: CASSDIRRAFNTEAFF
J: TRBJ1-3; size: -; V: TRBV28; length: 16; D: TRBD1; DNA: TGTGCCAGCAGTTTTGGAGGGGGCCGCTCTGGAAACACCATATATTTT; CDR3: CASSFGGGRSGNTIYF
J: TRBJ2-5; size: -; V: TRBV2; length: 16; D: TRBD2; DNA: TGTGCCAGCAACCCCGGGATAGCGGGGGGATCAGAGACCCAGTACTTC; CDR3: CASNPGIAGGSETQYF
J: TRBJ2-5; size: -; V: TRBV28; length: 16; D: -; DNA: TGTGCCAGCAGTTTACCCCCCCAGGGTCTCCAAGAGACCCAGTACTTC; CDR3: CASSLPPQGLQETQYF
J: TRBJ2-3; size: -; V: TRBV6-7; length: 16; D: TRBD2; DNA: TGTGCCAGCAGTGATAGCGGGGGGCCTGACACAGATACGCAGTATTTT; CDR3: CASSDSGGPDTDTQYF
J: TRBJ2-7; size: -; V: TRBV6-6; length: 14; D: -; DNA: TGTGCCAGCACCCAACGGGCAGTCTACTACGAGCAGTACTTC; CDR3: CASTQRAVYYEQYF
J: TRBJ2-1; size: once; V: TRBV11-2; length: 17; D: TRBD1; DNA: TGTGCCAGCAGCTCCAGGGGGCGATTTAGCTCCTACAATGAGCAGTTCTTC; CDR3: CASSSRGRFSSYNEQFF
J: TRBJ1-1; size: -; V: TRBV15; length: 17; D: -; DNA: TGTGCCACCAGCGTTCCGCCTAGGGGGGGGGCGAACACTGAAGCTTTCTTT; CDR3: CATSVPPRGGANTEAFF
J: TRBJ1-3; size: once; V: TRBV5-1; length: 14; D: -; DNA: TGCGCCAGCAGCTTGGTCGGGTTGGAAAACACCATATATTTT; CDR3: CASSLVGLENTIYF
J: TRBJ2-7; size: -; V: TRBV15; length: 14; D: -; DNA: TGTGCCACCAGCACCCCGGGCGGGGCTGGGGAGCAGTACTTC; CDR3: CATSTPGGAGEQYF
J: TRBJ2-7; size: -; V: TRBV4-2; length: 16; D: -; DNA: TGTGCCAGCAGCCAAGATCCCCTGTTTGCATCCTACGAGCAGTACTTC; CDR3: CASSQDPLFASYEQYF
J: TRBJ1-4; size: -; V: TRBV10-3; length: 16; D: TRBD1; DNA: TGTGCCATCAGTGACCCCCGCCGGGACAGTAATGAAAAACTGTTTTTT; CDR3: CAISDPRRDSNEKLFF
J: TRBJ2-1; size: -; V: TRBV2; length: 14; D: -; DNA: TGTGCCAGCAGTGAAATATTAACCATAGCGGCGCAGTTCTTC; CDR3: CASSEILTIAAQFF
J: TRBJ1-5; size: -; V: TRBV19; length: 16; D: TRBD1; DNA: TGTGCCAGCGGCCCCAGAGGGGGACAGGACAATCAGCCCCAGCATTTT; CDR3: CASGPRGGQDNQPQHF
J: TRBJ1-4; size: -; V: TRBV28; length: 15; D: -; DNA: TGTGCCAGCAGTTCCCCGGCAGGGGCAAGTGAAAAACTGTTTTTT; CDR3: CASSSPAGASEKLFF
J: TRBJ2-3; size: once; V: TRBV11-1; length: 17; D: -; DNA: TGTGCCAGCAGCCCAACGGGGCTGGGCAGGAGGAGCGATACGCAGTATTTT; CDR3: CASSPTGLGRRSDTQYF
J: TRBJ1-2; size: -; V: TRBV6-5; length: 13; D: -; DNA: TGTGCCAGCAGTTACTCGAACGACTATGGCTACACCTTC; CDR3: CASSYSNDYGYTF
J: TRBJ2-7; size: -; V: TRBV7-9; length: 12; D: TRBD1; DNA: TGTGCCAGCAGCTTACAACAGGGGGAGCAGTACTTC; CDR3: CASSLQQGEQYF
J: TRBJ1-5; size: -; V: TRBV29-1; length: 15; D: TRBD1; DNA: TGCAGCGTTGTGACAGGGGAGTCGGGCAATCAGCCCCAGCATTTT; CDR3: CSVVTGESGNQPQHF
J: TRBJ1-3; size: -; V: TRBV7-2; length: 16; D: TRBD1; DNA: TGTGCCAGCAGCACCCGACAGGGAACCTCTGGAAACACCATATATTTT; CDR3: CASSTRQGTSGNTIYF
J: TRBJ2-7; size: -; V: TRBV4-1; length: 15; D: -; DNA: TGCGCCAGCAGCCAACCCCCCGGACAGATCTACGAGCAGTACTTC; CDR3: CASSQPPGQIYEQYF
J: TRBJ2-5; size: -; V: TRBV2; length: 14; D: TRBD2; DNA: TGTGCCAGCAGTGATAGGAGCGGGGGGGAGACCCAGTACTTC; CDR3: CASSDRSGGETQYF
J: TRBJ1-2; size: -; V: TRBV28; length: 14; D: -; DNA: TGTGCCAGCAGACCCAACTACAGGACCTATGGCTACACCTTC; CDR3: CASRPNYRTYGYTF
J: TRBJ2-7; size: -; V: TRBV27; length: 16; D: TRBD2; DNA: TGTGCCAGCAGTCAACAACCGGGACTAGCGGCACTAGAGCAGTACTTC; CDR3: CASSQQPGLAALEQYF
J: TRBJ1-1; size: -; V: TRBV5-4; length: 13; D: -; DNA: TGTGCCAGCAGCTTTGAGGGAACCCCCGAAGCTTTCTTT; CDR3: CASSFEGTPEAFF
J: TRBJ1-5; size: -; V: TRBV4-1; length: 15; D: -; DNA: TGCGCCAGCAGCCAAGATGACCGGGGATATCAGCCCCAGCATTTT; CDR3: CASSQDDRGYQPQHF
J: TRBJ1-5; size: few; V: TRBV10-1; length: 13; D: -; DNA: TGCGCCAGCAGTGAGAGGGGGGATCAGCCCCAGCATTTT; CDR3: CASSERGDQPQHF
J: TRBJ2-2; size: -; V: TRBV18; length: 19; D: TRBD2; DNA: TGTGCCAGCTCACCACGGGCTAGCGGGGGGCCAACGAACACCGGGGAGCTGTTTTTT; CDR3: CASSPRASGGPTNTGELFF
J: TRBJ2-7; size: -; V: TRBV28; length: 12; D: -; DNA: TGTGCCAGCAGTTTCGCCAACTACGAGCAGTACTTC; CDR3: CASSFANYEQYF
J: TRBJ2-5; size: -; V: TRBV27; length: 14; D: -; DNA: TGTGCCAGCAGCCCTAAAGGGGGGCGGGAGACCCAGTACTTC; CDR3: CASSPKGGRETQYF
J: TRBJ2-3; size: -; V: TRBV14; length: 14; D: -; DNA: TGTGCCAGCAGCCTCTGGGACCCCACAGATACGCAGTATTTT; CDR3: CASSLWDPTDTQYF
J: TRBJ1-4; size: -; V: TRBV18; length: 14; D: TRBD1; DNA: TGTGCCAGCTCATCGTCCGGGACAGATGAAAAACTGTTTTTT; CDR3: CASSSSGTDEKLFF
J: TRBJ2-2; size: once; V: TRBV11-2; length: 14; D: -; DNA: TGTGCCAGCAGCTTATCGACAATCACCGGGGAGCTGTTTTTT; CDR3: CASSLSTITGELFF
J: TRBJ2-7; size: -; V: TRBV7-2; length: 11; D: -; DNA: TGTGCCAGCAGCGCGGGACCGACTCAGCACTTC; CDR3: CASSAGPTQHF
J: TRBJ2-7; size: -; V: TRBV14; length: 16; D: -; DNA: TGTGCCAGCAGCCAAGGGCAGGCCCACGAGGGATACGAGCAGTACTTC; CDR3: CASSQGQAHEGYEQYF
J: TRBJ2-7; size: once; V: TRBV5-1; length: 14; D: TRBD2; DNA: TGCGCCAGCAGCTCACTAGCGGGGGGATACGAGCAGTACTTC; CDR3: CASSSLAGGYEQYF
J: TRBJ2-7; size: few; V: TRBV2; length: 11; D: -; DNA: TGTGCCAGCTGGAGCTCCTACGAGCAGTACTTC; CDR3: CASWSSYEQYF
J: TRBJ2-7; size: once; V: TRBV6-1; length: 20; D: TRBD2; DNA: TGTGCCAGCAGTGAGATGCCGACAGGGATAGGGACTAGCGGGAGGTACGAGCAGTACTTC; CDR3: CASSEMPTGIGTSGRYEQYF